Detailed here is one TCR beta chain. Trimming at V came to 3 bases and at J to 2 bases, leaving 9 bases not matched to a gene. From germline, CDR1 is SGHNT and CDR2 YENEEA. The CDR3 loop spans 16 amino acids. This entry comes from a study of identical twins. From the 5' RACE reads, TCRdb called clonotypes with MiXCR, one entry per CDR3 protein. Of about 520,000 distinct CDR3 sequences in the sample, approximately 22% are singletons; the top ten hold 0.91%. The same data also went into a second study, on T cells expressing NK-cell markers.

The gene calls are TRBV11-3 and TRBJ1-2, with 7 bases matching TRBD1. This TCR was recovered from a woman under 30 in good health. Sequencing input: CD4+ T cells sorted from blood. This chain's CDR3 is CASSLAGGRWNYGYTF. The CDR3 nucleotides read TGTGCCAGCAGCTTGGCAGGGGGTCGTTGGAACTATGGCTACACCTTC.